Detailed here is one T cell receptor (beta chain). Its antigen is as yet unknown. These donors were members of the roughly 110-subject validation cohort, a group separate from the approximately 670-subject first cohort. CDR3 length: 16 residues. V lost 7 bases and J 3 bases, leaving 18 bases between the germline ends. Germline CDR1 is MGHDK and CDR2 is SYGVNS. The sample belongs to a study of cytomegalovirus exposure and HLA in healthy donors. Study-level background: The same platform was used for the 130 or so validation repertoires and the roughly 700 first-cohort repertoires, a later analysis reported.

Method: immunoSEQ multiplex PCR; TCRdb's copy keeps in-frame clones and lacks some. The table has 100,000 or so clones, about 86% seen once. Broader study findings: The study put 150 or so TCR beta chains on its list as cytomegalovirus-associated.

The source of this sequence is a woman between 18 and 29 years old in good health and CMV-seropositive. Sequences were obtained from PBMCs. The chain uses TRBV25-1 and TRBJ1-4; maybe TRBD1 (6 bases). DNA for the CDR3: TGTGCCAGCACTGCGGGGGCCCTGCGGGCTAATGAAAAACTGTTTTTT. Protein sequence: CASTAGALRANEKLFF.